This TCR beta chain stems from a study of T cell repertoires in cytomegalovirus infection. Across the study: CMV infection together with matching HLA type was indicated by public TCR beta signatures.

Notes on the study in general: CMV-specific HLA-C-restricted TCR beta clonotypes dominated the ex vivo response. Summed frequency of public TCR beta families distinguished CMV carriers with the relevant HLA.

TCRdb reprocessed the reads via MiXCR and lists one record per CDR3 protein. The sample lists roughly 300,000 distinct CDR3 sequences; about 25% were seen once. As to this clonotype: Its antigen is unknown.

CDR3 size: 14 residues. Trimming at V came to 3 bases and at J to 3 bases, leaving 3 bases not matched to a gene. Germline V gene sequence: CDR1 SGHTA, CDR2 FQGNSA. Sequenced sample: PBMCs. The source is a human donor in good health (CMV status not recorded). Some clones in this sample may be carry-over from other donors' samples. V gene TRBV7-2 combines with J gene TRBJ2-7, with TRBD1 matching over 9 bases. CDR3 residues: CASSFRGQGYEQYF. The CDR3 DNA reads TGTGCCAGCAGCTTTAGGGGACAGGGCTACGAGCAGTACTTC.